This T cell receptor (beta chain) was recorded in a study of cytomegalovirus exposure and HLA in healthy donors. Study observations and caveats: Later analysis showed most CMV-associated TCR beta chains appearing HLA-restricted. Sequences of the TCR beta chain were said to predict the HLA-A and HLA-B alleles of most subjects accurately. Reports credit the classifier with highly specific, highly sensitive diagnosis of cytomegalovirus status.

PCR amplification relied on 60 Vbeta primers (plus 13 Jbeta primers). Repertoires were generated with immunoSEQ multiplex PCR, while TCRdb's copy carries only in-frame clones and drops some. Found here are more than 150,000 clones, roughly 81% of them singletons; the top ten hold 2% to 2.5%. This clone was recorded only once. Its specificity is unknown. This TCR came from a woman aged 18-35 years in good health and CMV-seronegative. The sample was PBMCs.

CDR3 in DNA: TGTGCCAGCAGCTTCGTCCAGGGCCCCTATGAGGAAGCTTTCTTT. Translating it yields CASSFVQGPYEEAFF. The rearrangement uses TRBV5-4 and TRBJ1-1; TRBD1 is a possible D gene (5 bases). CDR1 SGHNT and CDR2 YYREEE come from the germline V gene (reference sequence). This CDR3 contains 15 residues. With 2 bases removed from V and 8 bases from J, the gap between germline ends came to 19 bases.